This passage covers 9 T cell receptor beta chains from one sample sequenced in a study of shared clonotypes between healthy human individuals. Profiling relied on immunoSEQ multiplex PCR, and the TCRdb table lists in-frame clones only, not all of them. Of some 580,000 clones listed, around 97% are singletons. What was sequenced was naive CD4+ T cells sorted from blood. Subset: CD45RA+ positively selected. Every receptor here comes from a woman aged 25 to 39 in good health.

The CDR3 loop reads CATSRDSGRAVYEQYF. CDR3 nucleotides: TGTGCCACCAGCAGAGATAGCGGGAGGGCCGTTTACGAGCAGTACTTC. The rearrangement uses TRBV15 and TRBJ2-7, with 11 bases that match TRBD2. The J segment lost 4 bases and the V segment lost 0 bases, leaving 5 bases of the junction unmatched. Germline V gene sequence: CDR1 LNHNV, CDR2 YYDKDF (reference sequence). This CDR3 comprises 16 residues.

J is TRBJ2-1 and V is TRBV27, with 10 bases aligning to TRBD1. The CDR3 is made up of 15 amino acids. The ends lost 5 bases at V and 5 bases at J; junction bases unmatched: 6. From germline, CDR1 is MNHEY and CDR2 SMNVEV (reference sequence). The CDR3 loop reads CASSARQGANNEQFF. DNA for the CDR3: TGTGCCAGCAGTGCCCGACAGGGGGCAAACAATGAGCAGTTCTTC.

The CDR3 DNA follows: TGTGCCAGTAGATCCCAGGGCAAATTACCCACGAACAGCTACACCTTC. Translation: CASRSQGKLPTNSYTF. V usage is TRBV19 and J usage is TRBJ1-2, with a possible D match to TRBD1 (5 bases). Germline V gene sequence: CDR1 LNHDA, CDR2 SQIVND (reference sequence). The V end lost 6 bases, the J end lost 9 bases, and 26 bases lay between the germline ends. The CDR3 extends over 16 amino acids.

The chain carries TRBV19 and TRBJ1-2; 7 bases agree with TRBD1. The V segment lost 4 bases and the J segment 5 bases; nucleotides outside the gene matches: 13. The CDR3 is made up of 16 amino acids. Germline CDR1 LNHDA, CDR2 SQIVND (reference sequence). CDR3 bases: TGTGCCAGTAGTACCTCGGGGGGGACAGCCTTTTATGGCTACACCTTC. Translated: CASSTSGGTAFYGYTF. The entire variable domain, with the rest obtained from reference TRBV19 and TRBJ1-2, is as follows: DGGITQSPKYLFRKEGQNVTLSCEQNLNHDAMYWYRQDPGQGLRLIYYSQIVNDFQKGDIAEGYSVSREKKESFPLTVTSAQKNPTAFYLCASSTSGGTAFYGYTFGSGTRLTVV.

The rearrangement joins TRBV11-1 to TRBJ1-3, with a weak D call TRBD1 (5 bases). The germline CDR1 and CDR2 sequences are SGHAT and FQDESV (reference sequence). This CDR3 contains 14 residues. The V and J ends lost 3 bases and 4 bases respectively, with 10 bases between them. The CDR3 loop is CASSFWGSGNTIYF. The CDR3, as DNA: TGTGCCAGCAGCTTTTGGGGGTCCGGAAACACCATATATTTT.

This chain joins TRBV6-1 and TRBJ2-7; D is perhaps TRBD2 (5 bases). Germline V gene lookup returns CDR1 MNHNS and CDR2 SASEGT. The CDR3 sequence is 13 residues long. The V end was cut by 5 bases, the J end by 3 bases, with 11 bases between. The CDR3 nucleotides read TGTGCCAGCAGTCCCGGAGGACTCTACGAGCAGTACTTC. Protein: CASSPGGLYEQYF.

With respect to this clone: Sequence at one end of the junction differs from germline and may be a read error. The CDR3 nucleotides are TGTGCCAGCAGTTTAGGACTAGCGGGAGTGGTCTTC. It yields the protein CASSLGLAGVVF. The rearrangement links TRBV28 to TRBJ2-7; 13 bases agree with TRBD2. The CDR3 is made up of 12 amino acids. Germline V gene lookup returns CDR1 MDHEN and CDR2 SYDVKM.

This chain connects TRBV2 to TRBJ1-5; D perhaps matches TRBD1 (6 bases). Germline V gives CDR1 SNHLY, CDR2 FYNNEI. The CDR3 loop spans 15 amino acids. With 6 bases removed from V and 1 base from J, the gap between germline ends came to 13 bases. CDR3 sequence (DNA): TGTGCCAGCAGAGTTGACAGGTCCAGCAATCAGCCCCAGCATTTT. The encoded protein is CASRVDRSSNQPQHF.

The chain carries TRBV5-1 and TRBJ2-5; 13 nucleotides agree with TRBD2. V lost 6 bases, J lost 5 bases, and 10 bases stayed unmatched. From germline, CDR1 is SGHRS and CDR2 YFSETQ. This CDR3 has 16 amino acids. As DNA, the CDR3 is TGCGCCAGCATTCTTAACGGACTAGCGGGAGTGGAGACCCAGTACTTC. Its protein is CASILNGLAGVETQYF.